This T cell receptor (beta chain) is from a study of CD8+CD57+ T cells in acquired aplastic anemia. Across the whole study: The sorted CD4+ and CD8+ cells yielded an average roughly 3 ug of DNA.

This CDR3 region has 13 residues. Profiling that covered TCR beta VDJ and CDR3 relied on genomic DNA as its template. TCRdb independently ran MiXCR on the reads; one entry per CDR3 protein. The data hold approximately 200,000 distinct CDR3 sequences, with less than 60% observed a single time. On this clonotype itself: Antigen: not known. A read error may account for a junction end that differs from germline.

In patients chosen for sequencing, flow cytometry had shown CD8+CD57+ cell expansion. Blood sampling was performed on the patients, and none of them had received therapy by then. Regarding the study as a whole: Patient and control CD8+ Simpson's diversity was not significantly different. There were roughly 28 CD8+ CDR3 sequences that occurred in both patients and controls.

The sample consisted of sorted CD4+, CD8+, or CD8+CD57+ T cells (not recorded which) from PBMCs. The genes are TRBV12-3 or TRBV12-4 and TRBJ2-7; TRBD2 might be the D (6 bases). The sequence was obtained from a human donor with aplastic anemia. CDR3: CASSFCREYEQYF. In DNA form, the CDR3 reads TGTGCCAGTAGTTTTTGCCGGGAGTACGAGCAGTACTTC.